This TCR beta chain was profiled in a study of cytomegalovirus exposure and HLA in healthy donors. Whole-study results and caveats: With further analysis later on, most CMV-associated TCR beta chains appeared HLA-restricted.

The PCR employed 60 Vbeta primers together with 13 Jbeta primers. This table comes from immunoSEQ multiplex PCR, and its TCRdb copy is limited to in-frame clones, with some not included. Of about 120,000 clones listed, about 81% are singletons. The length of the CDR3 is 14 residues. In germline, CDR1 is LNHDA, CDR2 SQIVND (reference sequence). V was cut by 9 bases and J by 3 bases, with 15 bases left in between. In the case of this clone: What it binds is unknown.

Sequencing used PBMCs. The J gene is TRBJ1-5, the V gene TRBV19; no reliable D call. This clonotype was sampled from a middle-aged woman in good health and CMV-seropositive. CDR3 amino acids: CARHPGFNNQPQHF. CDR3 DNA: TGTGCCAGACACCCGGGATTTAACAATCAGCCCCAGCATTTT. The full variable domain, in which reference TRBV19 and TRBJ1-5 provide the parts outside the CDR3, is DGGITQSPKYLFRKEGQNVTLSCEQNLNHDAMYWYRQDPGQGLRLIYYSQIVNDFQKGDIAEGYSVSREKKESFPLTVTSAQKNPTAFYLCARHPGFNNQPQHFGDGTRLSIL.